This T cell receptor (beta chain) was sequenced during a study of cytomegalovirus exposure and HLA in healthy donors (dated by TCRdb to 2016 to 2017). About the full investigation: According to an earlier analysis of 587 of the donors, about 179 million T cells yielded some 120 million unique TCR beta sequences and approximately 300 Gb of sequence data. The number of typed donors differed by locus: about 620-640 for A, B, C, DRB1 and DQB1; 500 to 550 for DQA1; roughly 600 for DPA1; and about 450 for DPB1. In a later analysis, previously published TCR beta repertoires from 550 to 750 donors were re-analyzed and high-resolution HLA genotyping was added so that TCR occurrence patterns could be studied. In an earlier analysis of 587 of the donors, high-throughput TCR beta sequencing was used to judge whether each TCR beta V gene segment behaved as functional or pseudogenic. Besides the first cohort of around 670 subjects, a separate validation cohort made up of roughly 120 different subjects was used. To predict cytomegalovirus infection status, the study combined high-throughput TCR immunosequencing, statistical association of individual TCRs with disease status, and machine learning. Several DR-DQ haplotypes were treated as single units for association and clustering because of strong linkage in the cohort. The study aimed to test whether cataloging public T cell receptors could reveal signatures of past pathogen exposure. Among the roughly 400 genotyped donors, roughly 80% belonged to the genetic ancestry cluster associated with self-reported Caucasian donors. HLA typing covered class I and class II loci at four-digit resolution. On average, roughly 200,000 unique TCR beta nucleotide sequences were sequenced per donor among about 400 genotyped donors of the cohort, with roughly 19% of those sequences being non-productive. All discovery cohort repertoires had been generated using a single sequencing platform. Donor age, sex, ethnicity and CMV serostatus were collected together with the repertoire data. Using immunosequencing, the study profiled T cell repertoires from about 650 subjects and related those repertoires to cytomegalovirus serostatus. Approximately 330 gigabases of sequencing data and tens of millions of unique TCR sequences made up an early release that covered approximately 620 HLA-typed donors. In the later analysis, no new phenotypic data were used to find candidate immune exposures; instead, reliance was placed on TCR beta sequences and their occurrence across donors. In a later genetic analysis, genome-wide SNP genotypes for about 55% of the 666 donors were used, and that subset was treated as a discovery cohort. What the work shows at the level of the full study, not this receptor alone: Presence/absence analyses assumed roughly uniform sequencing depth across donors, an assumption that may not hold. A further reported finding was that TCR beta sequences accurately predicted the HLA-A and HLA-B alleles for most subjects in the first cohort. V-gene and J-gene trimming of TCR beta chains was associated with a missense DCLRE1C variant in a later genetic analysis, and the association was replicated in an independent cohort. In the study, around 150 TCR beta chains were listed as associated with cytomegalovirus. Most TCR sequences were observed very rarely across donors, whereas some public TCRs were present in many individuals. Only TCR beta chains were sequenced in this cohort, and the absence of alpha or paired-chain data limited detectable features. A later analysis found that TCR association rates varied across HLA loci, with DRB1 alleles showing the most associated TCRs and HLA-C alleles the fewest. Three of the identified cytomegalovirus-associated TCR beta chains were confirmed in vitro to be specific for cytomegalovirus antigens. In a later analysis, around 17,000 TCR beta sequences were associated with specific HLA alleles at a false discovery rate of 0.05. In a later analysis, HLA-associated TCR beta chains were found to be more clonally expanded and to have lower generation probabilities than equally common non-associated chains. Some IMGT-functional V segments, including TRBV6-2 and TRBV6-3, could not be told apart with the 87-base-pair reads, so those segments were excluded. A group of highly shared sequence variants was considered likely to be a technical artifact of the sequencing pipeline. In an earlier analysis of around 600 of the donors, most TCR beta V segments appeared in productive rearrangements about 87% or about 30% of the time, broadly matching IMGT annotations. A later analysis reported that several top co-occurrence clusters appeared linked to parvovirus B19, influenza, CMV and Epstein-Barr virus. Most CMV-associated TCR beta chains appeared to be HLA-restricted in a later analysis, and the HLA associations seemed to be driven largely by CMV exposure. The only immune exposure information available for the cohort was CMV serostatus. In both the original and validation cohorts, the classifier was reported to diagnose cytomegalovirus status with high specificity and sensitivity. Compared with the roughly 670-donor mean, donors in an Asian-associated ancestry cluster had fewer N-insertions in productive TCRs, according to a later genetic analysis. Correlated functional status among segregating V segments might be attributable to linkage disequilibrium, but an unknown experimental factor could not be ruled out. The authors suggested that the approach could potentially be extended to other disease states and immunological phenotypes. Because some donors lacked HLA typing at each locus, the association tests relied only on the typed subset. Because counts were too low, roughly 18 rarely observed V segments, including chromosome 9 orphons, were left out of the earlier analysis of approximately 580 of the donors. Assigning TCR associations to individual alleles was difficult when HLA alleles, especially DR and DQ, strongly co-occurred.

Libraries came from the immunoSEQ multiplex PCR assay. A mixture of 60 forward primers for TCR Vbeta segments and 13 reverse primers for TCR Jbeta segments was used in the multiplex PCR. Amplification of the CDR3 region of rearranged TCR beta genes was performed with a multiplex PCR assay on genomic DNA. The amplified TCR beta libraries were sequenced on the Illumina HiSeq System as 87-base-pair reads. The published analysis was carried out like this. A later analysis counted approximately 74 million unique TCR beta chains across the 550 to 700 repertoires, and around 9.9 million of these chains were shared by at least two donors. Raw reads were error-corrected and collapsed into unique sequences by a nearest-neighbor algorithm in which closely related sequences were merged to remove PCR and sequencing errors. V, D and J gene segments were assigned by aligning CDR3 sequences to IMGT reference sequences. For a sequence to be retained, at least a six-nucleotide match to both a V gene segment and a J gene segment was required. Rearrangements were called productive when the CDR3 lacked stop codons and stayed in frame with V and J; all others were non-productive. CDR3 was defined by IMGT convention, running from the second conserved V-encoded cysteine to the conserved J-encoded phenylalanine. The earlier analysis of fewer than 750 of the donors excluded sequences that lacked an unambiguous match to a single V gene segment. An earlier analysis of some 500 of the donors classified V segments as functional when productive rearrangements were above 56.7% and as segregating when the standard deviation between donors was above 5%. A statistical classification framework was developed to diagnose cytomegalovirus status using the catalog of TCR beta chain sequences. V and J gene assignment, in a later analysis, came from comparing TCR nucleotide sequences with IMGT/GENE-DB human TR gene sequences. In a later analysis, CDR3 sequences and most-parsimonious VDJ recombination scenarios were assigned using the TCRdist pipeline. In a later analysis, every TCR beta chain was defined by the combination of its CDR3 amino acid sequence and its V-gene family, and reads without a unique V-gene family were dropped. To address suspected cross-contamination and a sequencing artifact, a later analysis removed roughly 640 highly shared, low-generation-probability nucleotide sequences. For each public chain, a later analysis derived a clonal expansion index from normalized ranks of inferred template counts within each repertoire. A later analysis computed generation probabilities with a VDJ recombination model fitted to out-of-frame rearrangements, and checked the results against IGoR. In a later analysis, hypergeometric tests were used to score TCR-TCR, TCR-HLA and TCR-CMV co-occurrence, with a repertoire-size bias correction applied to TCR pairs. False discovery rates were estimated in a later analysis by permuting HLA or CMV assignments 20 times. In a later analysis, co-occurring TCRs were grouped with DBSCAN, and TCRdist sequence similarity was added when clustering was performed within HLA-allele-positive subsets. Co-occurrence clustering excluded repertoires with fewer than 30,000 or more than 120,000 public chains, plus five with anomalous nucleotide sharing. TCRdb carries this immuneACCESS record with in-frame sequences only. Its versions omit some clonotypes, under half of them owing to an unresolved V gene in the studies checked, with the rest unexplained. V, J and clone size are those of that table, while D and trimming were read from the DNA. Across this sample there are approximately 180,000 clones, with under 80% seen only once. About 2.5% of the sample goes to the ten largest clones.

From cysteine to phenylalanine, the CDR3 is 14 amino acids long. Only CDR3 DNA remains: 42 bases, in frame from the first base. V was cut back by 2 bases and J by 0 bases, leaving a gap of 7 bases between them. The germline V gene specifies MNHEY as CDR1 and SVGAGI as CDR2. A word on this clone: No cognate antigen has been identified for it. No base-level quality is on record; no much larger clone is a single base apart.

The cohort was made up of about 670 healthy bone marrow donors. All cohort members were sampled while nominally healthy, although unrecorded immune exposures were likely present. Of the 700 or so cohort members, around 310 had a positive CMV serostatus and approximately 370 had a negative one, while no CMV serostatus was recorded for the donor. Each donor provided a peripheral blood sample, and peripheral blood mononuclear cells were used for TCR beta sequencing. The Qiagen DNeasy Blood Extraction Kit was used to extract genomic DNA from the blood cell samples. The receptor chain draws on TRBV6-5 and TRBJ1-1; the D gene cannot be named for sure. This clonotype originated in a human donor in good health. Material for sequencing was PBMCs. The CDR3 protein is CASSYEGLNTEAFF. The DNA sequence reads TGTGCCAGCAGTTACGAGGGCCTGAACACTGAAGCTTTCTTT.